The clone carrying this T cell receptor beta chain was recorded once. Antigen unknown. V was pared by 2 bases and J by 8 bases, with 9 bases between. The germline V gene encodes CDR1 LGHDT and CDR2 YNNKEL (reference sequence). The CDR3 is made up of 12 amino acids. The data derive from a study of CD8 T cells in Susac syndrome. Reverse transcription of about 0.5 to 1 ug RNA was performed with random hexamers. Across 54 Vbeta and 13 Jbeta, immunoSEQ multiplex PCR amplified TCR beta CDR3. TCRdb independently ran MiXCR on the immunoSEQ multiplex PCR reads; one entry per CDR3 protein. The sample includes 95,000 to 150,000 distinct CDR3 sequences, around 94% of them seen just once. General study findings and limits: In its TCR sequencing and HLA analysis, the study acknowledged that the number of individuals was relatively small.

The TCR sequence derives from a human donor in good health. The V call is TRBV3-1, the J call TRBJ1-1, with D perhaps matching TRBD1 (5 bases). What was sequenced was CD4+ T cells from PBMCs. The CDR3 DNA follows: TGTGCCAGCAGCCAAAATTACAGGGAAGCTTTCTTT. Translating gives CASSQNYREAFF. Filled out from reference TRBV3-1 and TRBJ1-1, the complete variable domain reads DTAVSQTPKYLVTQMGNDKSIKCEQNLGHDTMYWYKQDSKKFLKIMFSYNNKELIINETVPNRFSPKSPDKAHLNLHINSLELGDSAVYFCASSQNYREAFFGQGTRLTVV.